The clone carrying this TCR beta chain has more than one count but fewer than ten. Antigen unknown. The V and J ends lost 2 bases and 7 bases respectively, with 14 bases between them. The CDR3 extends over 14 amino acids. From germline, CDR1 is KGHSH and CDR2 LQKENI. The data originate from a study of shared clonotypes between healthy human individuals. Study results and limitations: In general, naive subsets displayed greater estimated richness than memory subsets did.

TCRdb's table, derived via immunoSEQ multiplex PCR, lists solely in-frame clones and lacks some. Of about 1.5 million clones in the sample, roughly 95% were seen once. V gene TRBV18 combines with J gene TRBJ1-1, with unresolved D. This receptor was obtained from a man younger than 45 in good health. Sequencing was carried out using naive CD4+ T cells sorted from blood. This sample's subset: CD45RA+ positively selected. The CDR3 loop reads CASSPKASDVEAFF. DNA of the CDR3: TGTGCCAGCTCACCAAAGGCGTCCGATGTTGAAGCTTTCTTT. The full variable domain, its missing parts supplied by reference TRBV18 and TRBJ1-1, is NAGVMQNPRHLVRRRGQEARLRCSPMKGHSHVYWYRQLPEEGLKFMVYLQKENIIDESGMPKERFSAEFPKEGPSILRIQQVVRGDSAAYFCASSPKASDVEAFFGQGTRLTVV.